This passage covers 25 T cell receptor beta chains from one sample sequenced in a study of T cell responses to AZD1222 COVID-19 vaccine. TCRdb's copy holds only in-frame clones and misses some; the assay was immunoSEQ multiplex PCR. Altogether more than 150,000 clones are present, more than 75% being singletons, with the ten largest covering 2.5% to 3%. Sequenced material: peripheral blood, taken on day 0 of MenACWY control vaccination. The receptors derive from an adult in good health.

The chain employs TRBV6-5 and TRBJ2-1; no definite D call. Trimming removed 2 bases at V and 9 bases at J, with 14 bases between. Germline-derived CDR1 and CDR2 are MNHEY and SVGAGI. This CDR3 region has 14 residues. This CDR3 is CASSYARVLGEQFF. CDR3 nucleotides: TGTGCCAGCAGTTACGCGAGAGTATTGGGTGAGCAGTTCTTC.

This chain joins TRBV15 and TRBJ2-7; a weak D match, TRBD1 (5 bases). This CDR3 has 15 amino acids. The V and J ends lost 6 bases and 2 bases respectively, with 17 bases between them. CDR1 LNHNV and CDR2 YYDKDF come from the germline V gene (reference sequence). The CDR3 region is CATSSTGRTTYEQYF. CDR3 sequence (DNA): TGTGCCACCAGTTCAACAGGCCGCACCACCTACGAGCAGTACTTC.

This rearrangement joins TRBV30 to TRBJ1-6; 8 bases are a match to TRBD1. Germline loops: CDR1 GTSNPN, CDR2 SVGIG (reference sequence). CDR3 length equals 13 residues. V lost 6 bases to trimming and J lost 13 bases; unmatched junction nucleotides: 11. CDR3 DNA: TGTGCCTGCATGGGACAGGCCGCTTCCCCCCTCCACTTT. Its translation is CACMGQAASPLHF.

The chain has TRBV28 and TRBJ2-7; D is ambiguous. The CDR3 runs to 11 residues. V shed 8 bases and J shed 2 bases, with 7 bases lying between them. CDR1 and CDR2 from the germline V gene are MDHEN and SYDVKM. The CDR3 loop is CASLGAYEQYF. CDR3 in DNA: TGTGCCAGCCTTGGGGCCTACGAGCAGTACTTC. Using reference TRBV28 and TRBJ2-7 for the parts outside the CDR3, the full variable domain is DVKVTQSSRYLVKRTGEKVFLECVQDMDHENMFWYRQDPGLGLRLIYFSYDVKMKEKGDIPEGYSVSREKKERFSLILESASTNQTSMYLCASLGAYEQYFGPGTRLTVT.

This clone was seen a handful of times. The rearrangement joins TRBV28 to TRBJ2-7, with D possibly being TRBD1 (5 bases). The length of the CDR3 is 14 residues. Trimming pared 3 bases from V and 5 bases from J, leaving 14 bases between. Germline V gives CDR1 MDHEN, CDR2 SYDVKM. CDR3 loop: CASSLVGALHEQYF. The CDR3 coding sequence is TGTGCCAGCAGTTTGGTAGGGGCGCTCCACGAGCAGTACTTC.

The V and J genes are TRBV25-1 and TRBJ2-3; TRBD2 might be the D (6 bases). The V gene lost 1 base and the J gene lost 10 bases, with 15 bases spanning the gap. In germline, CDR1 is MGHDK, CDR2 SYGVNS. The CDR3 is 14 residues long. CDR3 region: CASSEWGGGGAQYF. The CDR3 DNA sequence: TGTGCCAGCAGTGAATGGGGCGGTGGAGGGGCGCAGTATTTT.

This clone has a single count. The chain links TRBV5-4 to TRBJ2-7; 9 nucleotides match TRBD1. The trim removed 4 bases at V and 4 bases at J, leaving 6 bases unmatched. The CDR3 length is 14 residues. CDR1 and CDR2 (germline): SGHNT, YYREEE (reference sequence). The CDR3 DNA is TGTGCCAGCAGCCACCGGGACAGGGCTTACGAGCAGTACTTC. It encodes CASSHRDRAYEQYF.

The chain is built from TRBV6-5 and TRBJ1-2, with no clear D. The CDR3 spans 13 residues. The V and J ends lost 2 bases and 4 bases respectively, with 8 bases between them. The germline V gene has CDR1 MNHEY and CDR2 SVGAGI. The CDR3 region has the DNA TGTGCCAGCAGTTACGGCAGGTTCTATGGCTACACCTTC. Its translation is CASSYGRFYGYTF.

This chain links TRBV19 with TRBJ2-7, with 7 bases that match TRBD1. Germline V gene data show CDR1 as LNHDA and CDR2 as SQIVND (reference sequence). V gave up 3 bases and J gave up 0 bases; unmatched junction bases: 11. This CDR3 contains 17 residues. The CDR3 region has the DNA TGTGCCAGTAGTATGCTACCGGGACAGAGGAGCTCCTACGAGCAGTACTTC. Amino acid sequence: CASSMLPGQRSSYEQYF.

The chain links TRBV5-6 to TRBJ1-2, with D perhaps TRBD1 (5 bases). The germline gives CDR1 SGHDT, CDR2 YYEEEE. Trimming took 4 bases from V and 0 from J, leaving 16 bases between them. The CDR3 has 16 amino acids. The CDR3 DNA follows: TGTGCCAGCAGCCTGATCGGTGACAGAGCTAACTATGGCTACACCTTC. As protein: CASSLIGDRANYGYTF.

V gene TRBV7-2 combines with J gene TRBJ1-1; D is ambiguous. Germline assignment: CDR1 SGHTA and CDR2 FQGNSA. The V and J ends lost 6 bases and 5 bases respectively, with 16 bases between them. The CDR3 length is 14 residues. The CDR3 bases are TGTGCCAGCAGTTCGACCCCCTTGGGGACTGAAGCTTTCTTT. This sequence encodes CASSSTPLGTEAFF.

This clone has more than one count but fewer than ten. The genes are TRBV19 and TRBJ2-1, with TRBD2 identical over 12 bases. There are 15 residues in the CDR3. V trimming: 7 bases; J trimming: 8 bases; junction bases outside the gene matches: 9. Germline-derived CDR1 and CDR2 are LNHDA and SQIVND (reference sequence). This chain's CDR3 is CASTQTSGSYHEQFF. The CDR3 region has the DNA TGTGCCAGTACCCAGACTAGCGGGAGTTACCATGAGCAGTTCTTC. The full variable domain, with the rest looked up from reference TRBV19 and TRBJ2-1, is DGGITQSPKYLFRKEGQNVTLSCEQNLNHDAMYWYRQDPGQGLRLIYYSQIVNDFQKGDIAEGYSVSREKKESFPLTVTSAQKNPTAFYLCASTQTSGSYHEQFFGPGTRLTVL.

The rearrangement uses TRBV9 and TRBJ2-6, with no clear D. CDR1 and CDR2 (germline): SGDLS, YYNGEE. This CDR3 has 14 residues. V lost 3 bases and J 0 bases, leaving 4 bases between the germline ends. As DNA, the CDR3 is TGTGCCAGCAGCGCAAACTCTGGGGCCAACGTCCTGACTTTC. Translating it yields CASSANSGANVLTF.

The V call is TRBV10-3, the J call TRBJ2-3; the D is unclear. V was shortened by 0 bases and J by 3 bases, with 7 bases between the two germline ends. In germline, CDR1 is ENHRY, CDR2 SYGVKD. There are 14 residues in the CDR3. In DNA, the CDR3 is TGTGCCATCAGTGAGTCGGGTGGGACAGATACGCAGTATTTT. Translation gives CAISESGGTDTQYF.

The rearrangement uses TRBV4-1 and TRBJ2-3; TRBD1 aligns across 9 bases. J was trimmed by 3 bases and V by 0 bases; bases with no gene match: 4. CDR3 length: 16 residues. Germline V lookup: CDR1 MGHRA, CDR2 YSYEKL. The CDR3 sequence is CASSQEQGAWTDTQYF. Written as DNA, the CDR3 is TGCGCCAGCAGCCAAGAACAGGGGGCTTGGACAGATACGCAGTATTTT.

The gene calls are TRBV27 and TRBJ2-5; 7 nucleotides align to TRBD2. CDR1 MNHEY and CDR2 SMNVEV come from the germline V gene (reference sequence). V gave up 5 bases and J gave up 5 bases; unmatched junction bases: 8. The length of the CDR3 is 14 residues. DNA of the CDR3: TGTGCCAGCAGTAACCGGGACTACGGGGAGACCCAGTACTTC. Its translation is CASSNRDYGETQYF.

CDR3 residues: CASSFGGPNYGYTF. In DNA form, the CDR3 reads TGTGCCAGCAGTTTTGGGGGGCCCAACTATGGCTACACCTTC. The chain uses TRBV28 and TRBJ1-2, with a possible D match to TRBD1 (6 bases). The V gene lost 3 bases and the J gene lost 2 bases, with 10 bases spanning the gap. CDR3 length: 14 residues. Germline V lookup: CDR1 MDHEN, CDR2 SYDVKM.

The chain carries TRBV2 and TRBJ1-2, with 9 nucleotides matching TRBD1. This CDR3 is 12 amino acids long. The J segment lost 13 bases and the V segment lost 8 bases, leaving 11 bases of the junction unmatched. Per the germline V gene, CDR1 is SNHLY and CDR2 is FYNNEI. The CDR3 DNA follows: TGTGCCAGCGGTAGGACAGGGGATGAGAGCACCTTC. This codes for CASGRTGDESTF.

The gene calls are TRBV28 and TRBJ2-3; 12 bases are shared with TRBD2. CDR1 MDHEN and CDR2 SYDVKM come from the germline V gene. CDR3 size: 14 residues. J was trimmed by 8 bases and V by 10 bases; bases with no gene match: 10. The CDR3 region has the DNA TGTGCCACATCTCGCCTAGCGGGGGGGCCTACGCAGTATTTT. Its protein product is CATSRLAGGPTQYF. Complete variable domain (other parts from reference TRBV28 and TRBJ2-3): DVKVTQSSRYLVKRTGEKVFLECVQDMDHENMFWYRQDPGLGLRLIYFSYDVKMKEKGDIPEGYSVSREKKERFSLILESASTNQTSMYLCATSRLAGGPTQYFGPGTRLTVL.

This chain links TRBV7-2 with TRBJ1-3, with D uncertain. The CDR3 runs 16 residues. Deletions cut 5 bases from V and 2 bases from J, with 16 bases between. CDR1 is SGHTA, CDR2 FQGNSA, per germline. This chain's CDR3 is CASSPNALGAGNTIYF. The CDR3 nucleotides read TGTGCCAGCAGCCCCAATGCCCTTGGGGCTGGAAACACCATATATTTT.

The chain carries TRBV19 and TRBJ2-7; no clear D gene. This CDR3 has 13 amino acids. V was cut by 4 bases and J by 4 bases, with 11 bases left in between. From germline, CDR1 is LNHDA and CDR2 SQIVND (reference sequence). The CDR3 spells CASSNYVGYEQYF. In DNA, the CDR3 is TGTGCCAGTAGTAATTACGTAGGGTACGAGCAGTACTTC.

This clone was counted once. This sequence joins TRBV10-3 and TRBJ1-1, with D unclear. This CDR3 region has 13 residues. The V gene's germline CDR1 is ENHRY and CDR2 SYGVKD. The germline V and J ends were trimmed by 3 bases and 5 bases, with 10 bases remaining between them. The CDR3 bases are TGTGCCATCAGTGATTCGGCAGGTACTGAAGCTTTCTTT. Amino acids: CAISDSAGTEAFF.

The CDR3 DNA follows: TGTGCCAGCAGCGTCGACGACGGGGCAGATACGCAGTATTTT. It translates to CASSVDDGADTQYF. J is TRBJ2-3 and V is TRBV9; a possible D gene is TRBD2 (5 bases). CDR3 length: 14 residues. Germline-derived CDR1 and CDR2 are SGDLS and YYNGEE. Trimming pared 2 bases from V and 4 bases from J, leaving 11 bases between. Full variable domain (missing parts from reference TRBV9 and TRBJ2-3): DSGVTQTPKHLITATGQRVTLRCSPRSGDLSVYWYQQSLDQGLQFLIQYYNGEERAKGNILERFSAQQFPDLHSELNLSSLELGDSALYFCASSVDDGADTQYFGPGTRLTVL.

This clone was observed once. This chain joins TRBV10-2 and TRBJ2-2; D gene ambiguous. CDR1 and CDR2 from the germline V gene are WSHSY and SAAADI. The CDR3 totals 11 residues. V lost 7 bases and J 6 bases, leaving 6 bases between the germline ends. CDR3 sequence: CASTGAGELFF. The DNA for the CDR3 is TGCGCCAGCACGGGCGCCGGGGAGCTGTTTTTT.

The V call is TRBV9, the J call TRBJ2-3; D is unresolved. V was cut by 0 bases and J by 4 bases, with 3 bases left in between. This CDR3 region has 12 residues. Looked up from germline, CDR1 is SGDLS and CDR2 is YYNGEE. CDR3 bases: TGTGCCAGCAGCGTAGAGGCAGATACGCAGTATTTT. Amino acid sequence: CASSVEADTQYF.